This T cell receptor beta chain is drawn from a study of human thymus T cells. This CDR3 spans 17 amino acids. Germline lookup yields CDR1 SGDLS and CDR2 YYNGEE. Trimming pared 2 bases from V and 4 bases from J, leaving 19 bases between. Profiled with immunoSEQ multiplex PCR; TCRdb holds only in-frame clones, not every one. The sample lists about 60,000 clones, approximately 95% occurring once. This sequence joins TRBV9 and TRBJ2-1, with D perhaps assigned TRBD1 or TRBD2 (6 bases each). The sequence was obtained from a boy younger than two with a congenital heart defect but otherwise immunologically healthy. Sequenced material: blood. The DNA for the CDR3 is TGTGCCAGCAGCGTTGAGGGGGAGGCGCTCCTTTACAATGAGCAGTTCTTC. As protein: CASSVEGEALLYNEQFF.